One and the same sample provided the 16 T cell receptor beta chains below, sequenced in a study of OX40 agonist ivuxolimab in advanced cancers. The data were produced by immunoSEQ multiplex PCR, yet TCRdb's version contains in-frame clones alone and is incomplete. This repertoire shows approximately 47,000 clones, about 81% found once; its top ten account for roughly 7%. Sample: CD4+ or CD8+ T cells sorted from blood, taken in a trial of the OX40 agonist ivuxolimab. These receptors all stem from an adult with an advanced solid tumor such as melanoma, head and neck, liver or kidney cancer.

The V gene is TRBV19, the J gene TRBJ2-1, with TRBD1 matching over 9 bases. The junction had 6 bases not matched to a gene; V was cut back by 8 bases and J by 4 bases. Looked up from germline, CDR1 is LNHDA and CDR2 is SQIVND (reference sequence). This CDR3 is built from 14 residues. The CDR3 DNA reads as TGTGCCAGTGCGACAGGGGGAAAGTACAATGAGCAGTTCTTC. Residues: CASATGGKYNEQFF.

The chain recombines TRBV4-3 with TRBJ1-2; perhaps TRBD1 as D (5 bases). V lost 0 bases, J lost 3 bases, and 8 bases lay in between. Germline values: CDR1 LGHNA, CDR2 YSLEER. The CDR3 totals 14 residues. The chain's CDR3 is CASSQDVGHYGYTF. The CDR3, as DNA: TGCGCCAGCAGCCAAGATGTGGGGCACTATGGCTACACCTTC.

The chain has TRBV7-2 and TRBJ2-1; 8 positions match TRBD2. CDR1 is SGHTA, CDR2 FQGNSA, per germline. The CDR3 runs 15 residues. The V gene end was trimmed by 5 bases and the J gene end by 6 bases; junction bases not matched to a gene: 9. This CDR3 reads CASSQAWTSSNEQFF. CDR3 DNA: TGTGCCAGCAGCCAAGCCTGGACTAGCTCCAATGAGCAGTTCTTC.

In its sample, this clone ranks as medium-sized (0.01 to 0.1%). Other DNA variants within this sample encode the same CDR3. The CDR3 DNA is TGTGCCAGCAGCTTATTGGCCATACACACCGGACTGAGCTCGAACACCGGGGAGCTGTTTTTT. This codes for CASSLLAIHTGLSSNTGELFF. The gene calls are TRBV7-8 and TRBJ2-2, with D possibly TRBD2 on 5 matching bases. Deletions cut 2 bases from V and 0 bases from J, with 25 bases between. Germline loops: CDR1 SGHVS, CDR2 FQNEAQ. The CDR3 runs 21 residues.

In DNA, the CDR3 is TGCGCCAGCAGCATGGCGGGAGCCAACTACAATGAGCAGTTCTTC. Its translation: CASSMAGANYNEQFF. The rearrangement joins TRBV5-1 to TRBJ2-1; TRBD2 aligns across 7 bases. Per germline, CDR1 SGHRS and CDR2 YFSETQ. The CDR3 covers 15 residues. V shed 4 bases and J 3 bases; nucleotides not matched to a gene: 7.

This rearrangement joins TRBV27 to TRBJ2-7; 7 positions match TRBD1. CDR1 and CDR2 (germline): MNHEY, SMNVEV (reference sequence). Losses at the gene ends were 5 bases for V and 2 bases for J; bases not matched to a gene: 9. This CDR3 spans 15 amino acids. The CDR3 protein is CASSVTGTATYEQYF. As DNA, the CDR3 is TGTGCCAGCAGTGTAACCGGGACAGCGACCTACGAGCAGTACTTC.

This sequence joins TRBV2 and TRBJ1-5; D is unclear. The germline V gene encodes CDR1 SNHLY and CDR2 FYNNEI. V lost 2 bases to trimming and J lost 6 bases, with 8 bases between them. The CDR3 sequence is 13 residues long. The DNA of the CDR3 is TGTGCCAGCAGTGAAAGTGGGCCTCAGCCCCAGCATTTT. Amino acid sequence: CASSESGPQPQHF.

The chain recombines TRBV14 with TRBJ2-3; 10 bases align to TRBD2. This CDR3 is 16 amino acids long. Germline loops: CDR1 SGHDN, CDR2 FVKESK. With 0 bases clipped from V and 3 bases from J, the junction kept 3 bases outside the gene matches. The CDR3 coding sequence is TGTGCCAGCAGCCAAGATCTAGCGGGAGTTACAGATACGCAGTATTTT. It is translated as CASSQDLAGVTDTQYF. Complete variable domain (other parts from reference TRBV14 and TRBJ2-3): EAGVTQFPSHSVIEKGQTVTLRCDPISGHDNLYWYRRVMGKEIKFLLHFVKESKQDESGMPNNRFLAERTGGTYSTLKVQPAELEDSGVYFCASSQDLAGVTDTQYFGPGTRLTVL.

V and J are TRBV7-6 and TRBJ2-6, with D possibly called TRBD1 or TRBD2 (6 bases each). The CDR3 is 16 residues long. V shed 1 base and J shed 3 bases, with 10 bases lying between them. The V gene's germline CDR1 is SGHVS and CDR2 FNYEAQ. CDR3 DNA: TGTGCCAGCAGCTTAGACAGGGACTTTGGGGCCAACGTCCTGACTTTC. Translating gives CASSLDRDFGANVLTF.

The CDR3, as DNA: TGTGCCAGCTCACCCATGACTAGCGGGATGGGCAATGAGCAGTTCTTC. Translation: CASSPMTSGMGNEQFF. The chain combines TRBV18 with TRBJ2-1; TRBD2 aligns across 11 bases. CDR3 length equals 16 residues. V dropped 3 bases and J dropped 6; count of bases not matched to a gene: 7. Per germline, CDR1 KGHSH and CDR2 LQKENI.

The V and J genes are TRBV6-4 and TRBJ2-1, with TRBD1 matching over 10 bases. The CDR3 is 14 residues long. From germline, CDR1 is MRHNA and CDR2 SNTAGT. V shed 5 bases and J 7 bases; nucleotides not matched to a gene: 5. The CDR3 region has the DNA TGTGCCAGCAGTCGACAGGGGGCAGAGAATGAGCAGTTCTTC. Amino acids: CASSRQGAENEQFF.

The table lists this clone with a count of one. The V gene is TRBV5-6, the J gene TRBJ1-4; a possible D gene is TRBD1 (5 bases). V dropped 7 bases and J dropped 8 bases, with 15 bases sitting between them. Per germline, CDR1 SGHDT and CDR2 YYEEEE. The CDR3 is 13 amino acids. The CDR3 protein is CASSRDRQEKLFF. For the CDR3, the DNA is TGTGCCAGCTCCCGGGACCGGCAAGAAAAACTGTTTTTT.

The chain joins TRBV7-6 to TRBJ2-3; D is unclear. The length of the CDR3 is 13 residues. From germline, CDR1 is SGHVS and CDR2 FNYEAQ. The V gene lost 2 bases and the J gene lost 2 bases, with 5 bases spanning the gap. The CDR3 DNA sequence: TGTGCCAGCAGCTTACCACTCACAGATACGCAGTATTTT. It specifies CASSLPLTDTQYF. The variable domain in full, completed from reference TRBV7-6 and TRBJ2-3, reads GAGVSQSPRYKVTKRGQDVALRCDPISGHVSLYWYRQALGQGPEFLTYFNYEAQQDKSGLPNDRFSAERPEGSISTLTIQRTEQRDSAMYRCASSLPLTDTQYFGPGTRLTVL.

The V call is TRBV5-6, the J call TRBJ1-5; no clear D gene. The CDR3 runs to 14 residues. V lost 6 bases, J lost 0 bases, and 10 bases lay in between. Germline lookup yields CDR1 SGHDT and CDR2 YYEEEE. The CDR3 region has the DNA TGTGCCAGCAAATTAGGATATAGCAATCAGCCCCAGCATTTT. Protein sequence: CASKLGYSNQPQHF.

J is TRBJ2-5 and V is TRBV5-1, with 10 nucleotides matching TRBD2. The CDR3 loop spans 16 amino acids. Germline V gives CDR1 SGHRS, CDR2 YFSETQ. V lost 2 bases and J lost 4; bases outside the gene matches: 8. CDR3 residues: CASSFSSSGSGETQYF. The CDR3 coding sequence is TGCGCCAGCAGCTTCTCCTCTAGCGGGAGCGGAGAGACCCAGTACTTC. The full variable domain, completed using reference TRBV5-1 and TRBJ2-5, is KAGVTQTPRYLIKTRGQQVTLSCSPISGHRSVSWYQQTPGQGLQFLFEYFSETQRNKGNFPGRFSGRQFSNSRSEMNVSTLELGDSALYLCASSFSSSGSGETQYFGPGTRLLVL.

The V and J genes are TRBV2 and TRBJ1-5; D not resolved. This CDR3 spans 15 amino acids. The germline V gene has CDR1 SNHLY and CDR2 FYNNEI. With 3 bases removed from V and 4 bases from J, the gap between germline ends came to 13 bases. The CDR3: CASSELTAENQPQHF. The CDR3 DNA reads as TGTGCCAGCAGTGAGTTAACAGCGGAGAATCAGCCCCAGCATTTT.